This T cell receptor (beta chain) comes out of a study of T cell responses to AZD1222 COVID-19 vaccine. Data came from immunoSEQ multiplex PCR; TCRdb stores just in-frame clones and leaves some out. The table has roughly 13,000 clones, about 80% seen once. V was clipped by 8 bases and J by 10 bases; unmatched bases: 7. Germline CDR1 and CDR2: MDHEN and SYDVKM. The CDR3 has 14 amino acids. The chain joins TRBV28 to TRBJ2-2; 13 bases line up with TRBD2. The clonotype comes from an adult who received the AZD1222 COVID-19 vaccine. The sample consisted of peripheral blood, taken 28 days after the second AZD1222 dose. The CDR3 protein is CASSGLAGAVELFF. The CDR3 bases are TGTGCCAGCTCAGGACTAGCGGGAGCAGTGGAGCTGTTTTTT. The variable domain in full, with the rest retrieved from reference TRBV28 and TRBJ2-2, is DVKVTQSSRYLVKRTGEKVFLECVQDMDHENMFWYRQDPGLGLRLIYFSYDVKMKEKGDIPEGYSVSREKKERFSLILESASTNQTSMYLCASSGLAGAVELFFGEGSRLTVL.